The 16 T cell receptor beta chains below all came from one sample that was sequenced in a study of shared clonotypes between healthy human individuals. TCRdb's table, derived via immunoSEQ multiplex PCR, lists solely in-frame clones and lacks some. Among 1,400,000 or so clones listed, approximately 98.5% were seen once. The specimen sequenced was naive CD4+ T cells sorted from blood. Indicated subset: CD45RA+ positively selected. Every receptor here comes from a man aged 25-45 years in good health.

This rearrangement joins TRBV2 to TRBJ1-2; a weak D match, TRBD1 (6 bases). V was cut by 5 bases and J by 0 bases, with 13 bases left in between. Germline CDR1 reads SNHLY; CDR2 reads FYNNEI. The CDR3 runs to 15 residues. CDR3 residues: CASSSQGLANYGYTF. In nucleotides, the CDR3 is TGTGCCAGCAGTTCACAGGGACTTGCTAACTATGGCTACACCTTC.

The chain uses TRBV4-1 and TRBJ2-1, with D possibly TRBD2 on 6 matching bases. Germline values: CDR1 MGHRA, CDR2 YSYEKL. The CDR3 covers 13 residues. The V end was cut by 0 bases, the J end by 12 bases, with 12 bases between. CDR3 in amino acids: CASSQEVGEVQFF. The CDR3 nucleotides are TGCGCCAGCAGCCAAGAGGTTGGGGAGGTGCAGTTCTTC.

A single count supports this clone. At one end the junction does not follow the germline gene, possibly because of a read error. The J gene is TRBJ2-1, the V gene TRBV7-7; D remains unclear. This CDR3 has 14 residues. Germline V gives CDR1 SSHAT, CDR2 FNYEAQ (reference sequence). CDR3 residues: CASSLEVLSNEQFF. CDR3 in DNA: TGTGCTAGCAGCTTAGAGGTTCTCTCTAATGAGCAGTTCTTC.

The chain joins TRBV14 to TRBJ2-1; 7 bases are a match to TRBD1. The CDR3 is made up of 12 amino acids. V lost 2 bases, J lost 8 bases, and 0 bases stayed unmatched. Looked up from germline, CDR1 is SGHDN and CDR2 is FVKESK. CDR3 sequence (DNA): TGTGCCAGCAGCCAAAGGGGGCATGAGCAGTTCTTC. It specifies CASSQRGHEQFF.

This clone came up once. The rearrangement joins TRBV7-2 to TRBJ2-7, with a possible D match to TRBD2 (5 bases). V gave up 4 bases and J gave up 2 bases, with 15 bases separating them. Germline loops: CDR1 SGHTA, CDR2 FQGNSA. CDR3 length equals 15 residues. The CDR3 spells CASSSPPGTTYEQYF. The CDR3 DNA sequence: TGTGCCAGCAGCTCCCCTCCGGGAACAACCTACGAGCAGTACTTC.

The V and J genes are TRBV9 and TRBJ1-2, with D uncertain. V shed 0 bases and J shed 6 bases, with 12 bases lying between them. The CDR3 spans 14 residues. CDR1 is SGDLS, CDR2 YYNGEE, per germline. The CDR3 region has the DNA TGTGCCAGCAGCGTAGCGGTAGGACGGAATGGCTACACCTTC. Amino acid sequence: CASSVAVGRNGYTF.

Concerning this clone: Distinct nucleotide sequences in the sample also encode this CDR3. J is TRBJ2-3 and V is TRBV7-3; TRBD2 matches at 7 bases. V lost 4 bases and J lost 0; bases outside the gene matches: 4. In germline, CDR1 is SGHTA, CDR2 FQGTGA. This CDR3 is 15 amino acids long. CDR3 region: CASSSSSGSTDTQYF. In nucleotides, the CDR3 is TGTGCCAGCAGCTCCTCTAGCGGAAGCACAGATACGCAGTATTTT.

CDR3 in amino acids: CASSYGQQETQYF. CDR3 bases: TGCGCCAGCAGCTACGGACAGCAAGAGACCCAGTACTTC. V is TRBV5-1 and J is TRBJ2-5; D might be TRBD1 (6 bases). Trimming removed 3 bases from V and 2 bases from J, with 8 bases in between. Germline V gene data show CDR1 as SGHRS and CDR2 as YFSETQ. This CDR3 is built from 13 residues.

This chain uses TRBV4-3 with TRBJ2-1, with 9 nucleotides matching TRBD2. CDR1 and CDR2 (germline): LGHNA, YSLEER. J was trimmed by 0 bases and V by 1 base; bases with no gene match: 10. CDR3 length: 19 amino acids. The CDR3 nucleotides are TGCGCCAGCAGCCAAGTCGGGTTTAGCGGGAGCAGCTCCTACAATGAGCAGTTCTTC. Its translation: CASSQVGFSGSSSYNEQFF.

This rearrangement joins TRBV2 to TRBJ2-6, with D tentatively TRBD2 (6 bases). CDR1 is SNHLY and CDR2 is FYNNEI in the germline V gene. V lost 2 bases and J 0 bases, leaving 14 bases between the germline ends. The CDR3 is 18 amino acids. The CDR3 bases are TGTGCCAGCAGTGAACTCGGGGGAGTAGGCTCTGGGGCCAACGTCCTGACTTTC. Translated, it gives CASSELGGVGSGANVLTF.

This rearrangement joins TRBV9 to TRBJ2-3; possible D gene TRBD2, 5 bases. The V and J ends lost 0 bases and 0 bases respectively, with 14 bases between them. This CDR3 has 17 amino acids. Germline V gives CDR1 SGDLS, CDR2 YYNGEE. DNA of the CDR3: TGTGCCAGCAGCGTAGGGGCCCTAGCCCTAAGCACAGATACGCAGTATTTT. This encodes CASSVGALALSTDTQYF.

The chain uses TRBV15 and TRBJ2-4, with 7 bases aligning to TRBD2. J lost 8 bases, V lost 3 bases, and 4 bases had no gene match. Germline V gene data show CDR1 as LNHNV and CDR2 as YYDKDF (reference sequence). The CDR3 is 13 amino acids. The CDR3 DNA sequence: TGTGCCACCAGCAGGGATGGGGGGGACATTCAGTACTTC. Residues: CATSRDGGDIQYF.

This rearrangement joins TRBV18 to TRBJ1-2, with a weak D call TRBD1 (5 bases). This CDR3 is built from 18 residues. The germline V gene encodes CDR1 KGHSH and CDR2 LQKENI. Trimming stripped 1 base from V and 2 bases from J, with 20 bases between. CDR3 protein: CASSPLGTSASENYGYTF. The CDR3 DNA reads as TGTGCCAGCTCACCACTGGGGACTAGCGCGAGTGAAAACTATGGCTACACCTTC. The variable domain in full, completed from reference TRBV18 and TRBJ1-2, reads NAGVMQNPRHLVRRRGQEARLRCSPMKGHSHVYWYRQLPEEGLKFMVYLQKENIIDESGMPKERFSAEFPKEGPSILRIQQVVRGDSAAYFCASSPLGTSASENYGYTFGSGTRLTVV.

The chain carries TRBV25-1 and TRBJ1-2; 7 bases match TRBD1. Germline lookup yields CDR1 MGHDK and CDR2 SYGVNS. The CDR3 is made up of 15 amino acids. The ends lost 0 bases at V and 1 base at J; junction bases unmatched: 2. The CDR3 loop reads CASSEYGQVNYGYTF. In DNA, the CDR3 is TGTGCCAGCAGTGAATATGGACAGGTTAACTATGGCTACACCTTC.

This clone appeared a single time. The J gene is TRBJ2-1, the V gene TRBV9; tentative D call: TRBD2 (5 bases). From germline, CDR1 is SGDLS and CDR2 YYNGEE. Trimming removed 3 bases from V and 2 bases from J, with 15 bases in between. The CDR3 totals 16 residues. Written as DNA, the CDR3 is TGTGCCAGCAGCGCCCCTGGACTTGGGGCCTACAATGAGCAGTTCTTC. The encoded protein is CASSAPGLGAYNEQFF.

V is TRBV29-1 and J is TRBJ1-4; D ambiguous. Germline V lookup: CDR1 SQVTM, CDR2 ANQGSEA. V lost 7 bases and J 4 bases, leaving 13 bases between the germline ends. The CDR3 is made up of 13 amino acids. The CDR3, as DNA: TGCAGCGCCAGCTTCCGGGGTAATGAAAAACTGTTTTTT. Amino acids: CSASFRGNEKLFF. The full variable domain, in which reference TRBV29-1 and TRBJ1-4 provide the parts outside the CDR3, is SAVISQKPSRDICQRGTSLTIQCQVDSQVTMMFWYRQQPGQSLTLIATANQGSEATYESGFVIDKFPISRPNLTFSTLTVSNMSPEDSSIYLCSASFRGNEKLFFGSGTQLSVL.